These 26 T cell receptor beta chains came from one sample sequenced in a study of OX40 agonist ivuxolimab in advanced cancers. Assay: immunoSEQ multiplex PCR; the TCRdb copy retains only in-frame clones and omits some. The sample yields 100,000 or so clones, more than 80% seen once. The sequenced sample was CD4+ or CD8+ T cells sorted from blood, obtained in a trial of the OX40 agonist ivuxolimab. All receptors derive from an adult with an advanced solid tumor such as melanoma, head and neck, liver or kidney cancer.

The rearrangement joins TRBV6-5 to TRBJ2-7, with D possibly TRBD2 on 5 matching bases. The length of the CDR3 is 15 residues. Per the germline V gene, CDR1 is MNHEY and CDR2 is SVGAGI. Trimming cost V 6 bases and J 3 bases, with 18 bases left between them. CDR3 sequence reads: CASSHGDPRFYEQYF. The CDR3 nucleotides are TGTGCCAGCAGCCACGGGGATCCTCGGTTCTACGAGCAGTACTTC.

This chain connects TRBV7-9 to TRBJ1-4; possibly TRBD1 for D (5 bases). Per the germline V gene, CDR1 is SEHNR and CDR2 is FQNEAQ (reference sequence). CDR3 length equals 13 residues. Deletions cut 4 bases from V and 8 bases from J, with 11 bases between. The CDR3 DNA reads TGTGCCAGCAGCTCATTTAAGGGGGAAAAACTGTTTTTT. The encoded protein is CASSSFKGEKLFF.

The chain couples TRBV7-9 to TRBJ1-4; D call uncertain. The CDR3 totals 14 residues. Germline CDR1 SEHNR, CDR2 FQNEAQ (reference sequence). With 7 bases removed from V and 0 bases from J, the gap between germline ends came to 9 bases. The CDR3 DNA reads as TGTGCCAGCACCCCCGATACAACTAATGAAAAACTGTTTTTT. It encodes CASTPDTTNEKLFF.

The V and J genes are TRBV4-1 and TRBJ2-7, with 8 nucleotides matching TRBD1. CDR1 and CDR2 (germline): MGHRA, YSYEKL. The CDR3 has 14 amino acids. V trimming: 0 bases; J trimming: 9 bases; junction bases outside the gene matches: 7. The chain's CDR3 is CASSQDSQGARQYF. In nucleotides, the CDR3 is TGCGCCAGCAGCCAAGATTCCCAGGGGGCGAGGCAGTACTTC.

CDR3 sequence: CAISEGGVSETQYF. DNA of the CDR3: TGTGCCATCAGTGAGGGAGGGGTGTCAGAGACCCAGTACTTC. V usage is TRBV10-3 and J usage is TRBJ2-5; D is possibly TRBD2 (6 bases). Germline values: CDR1 ENHRY, CDR2 SYGVKD. Deletions cut 2 bases from V and 4 bases from J, with 11 bases between. This CDR3 is built from 14 residues.

The chain employs TRBV6-5 and TRBJ2-3, with TRBD2 matching over 9 bases. The V segment lost 2 bases and the J segment 3 bases; nucleotides outside the gene matches: 3. The CDR3 runs to 15 residues. Germline V CDR1 and CDR2: MNHEY, SVGAGI. The CDR3 DNA reads TGTGCCAGCAGTTACCGACTAGCGGTGACAGATACGCAGTATTTT. This sequence encodes CASSYRLAVTDTQYF.

The V and J genes are TRBV6-5 and TRBJ1-3; 8 nucleotides agree with TRBD1. The germline CDR1 and CDR2 sequences are MNHEY and SVGAGI. J lost 2 bases, V lost 6 bases, and 3 bases had no gene match. The CDR3 runs to 14 residues. CDR3 coding DNA: TGTGCCAGCAGCCCGGGACAGGCTGGAAACACCATATATTTT. It yields the protein CASSPGQAGNTIYF.

The chain couples TRBV27 to TRBJ2-3; TRBD2 agrees at 9 bases. After removal of 6 bases from V and 1 base from J, the junction contained 2 bases not matched to a gene. Per germline, CDR1 MNHEY and CDR2 SMNVEV (reference sequence). The CDR3 is 14 amino acids. The CDR3 reads CASRLAGGTDTQYF. DNA of the CDR3: TGTGCCAGCAGATTAGCGGGAGGCACAGATACGCAGTATTTT.

With regard to this clone: Germline is not matched at one junction end, which may reflect a read error. The chain recombines TRBV7-9 with TRBJ2-3; D gene unclear. This CDR3 is built from 16 residues. CDR1 SEHNR and CDR2 FQNEAQ come from the germline V gene (reference sequence). This CDR3 is CASSLLVGPNTDAQYF. The CDR3 bases are TGTGCCAGCAGCTTACTCGTAGGGCCAAACACAGATGCGCAGTATTTT.

This rearrangement joins TRBV4-1 to TRBJ1-1, with D unresolved. This CDR3 is built from 14 residues. The V end was cut by 0 bases, the J end by 5 bases, with 10 bases between. CDR1 is MGHRA and CDR2 is YSYEKL in the germline V gene. The CDR3: CASSQEVEWTEAFF. The CDR3 DNA reads as TGCGCCAGCAGCCAAGAGGTGGAGTGGACTGAAGCTTTCTTT.

This clone has just one count. This rearrangement joins TRBV30 to TRBJ1-6; TRBD1 might be the D (5 bases). Trimming cost V 4 bases and J 8 bases, with 15 bases left between them. The germline V gene encodes CDR1 GTSNPN and CDR2 SVGIG (reference sequence). This CDR3 contains 14 residues. CDR3 sequence reads: CAWINRDRDSPLHF. CDR3 sequence (DNA): TGTGCCTGGATTAACCGGGACCGAGATTCACCCCTCCACTTT.

This rearrangement joins TRBV9 to TRBJ2-6; D is possibly TRBD2 (5 bases). Germline V lookup: CDR1 SGDLS, CDR2 YYNGEE. The germline V and J ends were trimmed by 4 bases and 2 bases, with 13 bases remaining between them. This CDR3 has 16 residues. In DNA form, the CDR3 reads TGTGCCAGCAGCCTCACCCCAGCGGCTGGGGCCAACGTCCTGACTTTC. Translation gives CASSLTPAAGANVLTF.

CDR3 nucleotide sequence: TGTGCCAGCAGTGTGCGGGACAGGGGAATTCCTAACTATGGCTACACCTTC. Encoded protein: CASSVRDRGIPNYGYTF. The V call is TRBV6-1, the J call TRBJ1-2, with 10 bases fitting TRBD1. The CDR3 contains 17 residues. V lost 4 bases, J lost 0 bases, and 8 bases stayed unmatched. Looked up from germline, CDR1 is MNHNS and CDR2 is SASEGT.

The chain uses TRBV7-9 and TRBJ2-7, with TRBD1 as a possible D gene (5 bases). V shed 6 bases and J shed 5 bases, with 17 bases lying between them. The CDR3 spans 14 residues. Germline lookup yields CDR1 SEHNR and CDR2 FQNEAQ (reference sequence). The CDR3 sequence is CASSFQGSFDEQYF. In nucleotides, the CDR3 is TGTGCCAGCAGTTTCCAGGGTAGTTTCGACGAGCAGTACTTC.

The J gene is TRBJ2-3, the V gene TRBV15, with TRBD2 matching over 7 bases. From germline, CDR1 is LNHNV and CDR2 YYDKDF (reference sequence). The CDR3 has 13 amino acids. The J segment lost 4 bases and the V segment lost 8 bases, leaving 6 bases of the junction unmatched. This CDR3 is CATGRGSADTQYF. CDR3 bases: TGTGCCACCGGGCGGGGGTCCGCAGATACGCAGTATTTT.

J is TRBJ2-7 and V is TRBV19; 8 positions match TRBD1. The V gene end was trimmed by 6 bases and the J gene end by 0 bases; junction bases not matched to a gene: 16. The CDR3 has 18 residues. Germline loops: CDR1 LNHDA, CDR2 SQIVND (reference sequence). The CDR3 region is CASSPGTGLFDPSYEQYF. For the CDR3, the DNA is TGTGCCAGTAGCCCCGGGACAGGCCTATTTGACCCCTCCTACGAGCAGTACTTC.

V and J are TRBV28 and TRBJ2-2; 9 bases match TRBD1. Germline CDR1 reads MDHEN; CDR2 reads SYDVKM. J was trimmed by 7 bases and V by 7 bases; bases with no gene match: 7. CDR3 length: 14 residues. The CDR3 region is CASNKQGASGELFF. The CDR3 bases are TGTGCCAGCAACAAACAGGGGGCAAGCGGGGAGCTGTTTTTT.

Only one count was recorded for this clone. The V gene is TRBV19, the J gene TRBJ2-2, with TRBD1 matching over 9 bases. J lost 3 bases, V lost 6 bases, and 5 bases had no gene match. Germline assignment: CDR1 LNHDA and CDR2 SQIVND (reference sequence). This CDR3 spans 15 amino acids. CDR3 nucleotides: TGTGCCAGTAGAGCACAGGGGGCTTACACCGGGGAGCTGTTTTTT. Protein: CASRAQGAYTGELFF.

V is TRBV6-6 and J is TRBJ1-2, with D unresolved. From germline, CDR1 is MNHNY and CDR2 SVGAGI (reference sequence). The CDR3 spans 12 residues. V was clipped by 6 bases and J by 4 bases, with 9 bases between them. CDR3 residues: CASRGGSYGYTF. As DNA, the CDR3 is TGTGCCAGCAGGGGAGGGTCCTATGGCTACACCTTC.

The V gene is TRBV5-1, the J gene TRBJ2-2; tentatively, D is TRBD2 (5 bases). The germline CDR1 and CDR2 sequences are SGHRS and YFSETQ. The V end lost 7 bases, the J end lost 3 bases, and 22 bases lay between the germline ends. The CDR3 spans 17 residues. Here the CDR3 DNA reads TGCGCCAGCTCAATCCCCTGGACGGAGGACTACACCGGGGAGCTGTTTTTT. Protein: CASSIPWTEDYTGELFF. The whole variable domain, remainder taken from reference TRBV5-1 and TRBJ2-2, is KAGVTQTPRYLIKTRGQQVTLSCSPISGHRSVSWYQQTPGQGLQFLFEYFSETQRNKGNFPGRFSGRQFSNSRSEMNVSTLELGDSALYLCASSIPWTEDYTGELFFGEGSRLTVL.

J is TRBJ2-3 and V is TRBV18, with D perhaps matching TRBD2 (6 bases). Germline V gives CDR1 KGHSH, CDR2 LQKENI. Trimming pared 2 bases from V and 2 bases from J, leaving 14 bases between. The CDR3 totals 16 residues. DNA of the CDR3: TGTGCCAGCTCACCAGCGCTAGCGCGGGTCACAGATACGCAGTATTTT. Amino acid sequence: CASSPALARVTDTQYF. The entire variable domain, with the rest obtained from reference TRBV18 and TRBJ2-3, is as follows: NAGVMQNPRHLVRRRGQEARLRCSPMKGHSHVYWYRQLPEEGLKFMVYLQKENIIDESGMPKERFSAEFPKEGPSILRIQQVVRGDSAAYFCASSPALARVTDTQYFGPGTRLTVL.

The rearrangement links TRBV7-6 to TRBJ1-2; perhaps TRBD1 as D (5 bases). The CDR3 runs 16 residues. The germline V and J ends were trimmed by 5 bases and 1 base, with 17 bases remaining between them. Germline CDR1 and CDR2: SGHVS and FNYEAQ. The CDR3 reads CASSPAGTDDNYGYTF. The CDR3 DNA is TGTGCCAGCAGCCCGGCCGGGACGGACGATAACTATGGCTACACCTTC.

The genes are TRBV19 and TRBJ2-3, with TRBD2 matching over 10 bases. The germline CDR1 and CDR2 sequences are LNHDA and SQIVND (reference sequence). The trim removed 4 bases at V and 6 bases at J, leaving 4 bases unmatched. The length of the CDR3 is 14 residues. The chain's CDR3 is CASSTGLAADTQYF. DNA for the CDR3: TGTGCCAGTAGTACCGGACTAGCGGCGGATACGCAGTATTTT. Combining the CDR3 with reference TRBV19 and TRBJ2-3 gives the whole variable domain DGGITQSPKYLFRKEGQNVTLSCEQNLNHDAMYWYRQDPGQGLRLIYYSQIVNDFQKGDIAEGYSVSREKKESFPLTVTSAQKNPTAFYLCASSTGLAADTQYFGPGTRLTVL.

The chain recombines TRBV18 with TRBJ2-2, with D unresolved. CDR1 KGHSH and CDR2 LQKENI come from the germline V gene. Trimming cost V 3 bases and J 1 base, with 3 bases left between them. This CDR3 spans 13 amino acids. Here the CDR3 reads CASSPRNTGELFF. CDR3 DNA: TGTGCCAGCTCACCTAGGAACACCGGGGAGCTGTTTTTT.

The J gene is TRBJ2-7, the V gene TRBV6-5; 7 nucleotides align to TRBD2. CDR3 length: 14 residues. The germline CDR1 and CDR2 sequences are MNHEY and SVGAGI. The J segment lost 2 bases and the V segment lost 8 bases, leaving 9 bases of the junction unmatched. Here the CDR3 DNA reads TGTGCCAGCCGATTTACAGCGGGAACCTACGAGCAGTACTTC. Amino acid sequence: CASRFTAGTYEQYF.

The rearrangement links TRBV11-2 to TRBJ2-1; D gene unclear. With 6 bases removed from V and 6 bases from J, the gap between germline ends came to 21 bases. Germline CDR1 is SGHAT and CDR2 is FQNNGV. This CDR3 is 16 amino acids long. The DNA for the CDR3 is TGTGCCAGCAGATATACCGGTGAGTCCGTTTTCAATGAGCAGTTCTTC. Amino acids: CASRYTGESVFNEQFF.